The entry below describes one T cell receptor (beta chain). This clone occurred a few times. What antigen it recognizes has not been identified. No quality values exist for individual bases; no much larger clone is one base distant. This sample stems from a study of blood T cell repertoires in COVID-19 (dated by TCRdb to 2018 to 2021). In the study overall: Samples from collaborators originated in the United States, Italy and Spain and spanned both the acute and convalescent phases of COVID-19. Where HLA class I and class II types were available, the types were taken from metadata supplied by the sample provider, not from assay-based typing. Samples came from the ongoing ImmuneRACE study (first 160 participants) plus 1,254 subjects from 6 global collaborators. The material from the prospective study consisted of cDNA or gDNA derived from T cells, B-cell-depleted T cells, or PBMCs. Deeply sampled blood TCRbeta repertoires from subjects exposed to, actively infected with, or recovered from COVID-19 were included in the dataset. A de-identified subject ID, COVID-19 status, age in years and sex were almost always included in the sample metadata. The repertoires were released in a freely available public database intended as a resource for research on the immune response to SARS-CoV-2. Study-wide findings and limitations: The amount of clinical and demographic metadata varied by source and participant and was provided uncurated.

TCRbeta CDR3 regions were amplified from genomic DNA by means of the immunoSEQ Assay, a bias-controlled multiplex PCR. Per the authors' processing: Nucleated cell counts per sample were estimated from amplification of reference gene primers within the assay. To quantify the absolute abundance of each unique TCRbeta CDR3 rearrangement, sequence reads were collapsed and filtered. For each sample, productive Simpson clonality was calculated by taking the square root of Simpson's diversity index across productive rearrangements. Held by TCRdb, this immuneACCESS table contains in-frame sequences only and omits some clones. Under half of the omission traces to an unresolved V gene where checked; the cause of the rest is unknown. V and J calls and clone size are copied from that table; D and trimming were computed from the DNA. In all, the sample holds nearly 85,000 clones, and 83% of those were seen once. Of the sample, 17% falls within the top ten clones.

From cysteine to phenylalanine, the CDR3 is 14 amino acids long. Left in the record is the CDR3 DNA by itself, 42 bases read in frame from the first base. Trimmed from V: 6 bases; trimmed from J: 1 base; junction bases lacking a gene match: 1. CDR1 and CDR2 are drawn from the germline V gene: SGHNT, YENEEA. Each collaborating institution followed its own protocols to collect whole blood in K2EDTA tubes. For TCRbeta analysis, collaborators shipped samples in one of three forms: frozen whole blood, isolated PBMCs, or DNA extracted from either of those sample types. The chain was built from TRBV11-3 and TRBJ2-1; 9 middle bases align to TRBD1. The TCR sequence derives from a woman aged 55-69 years with acute or convalescent COVID-19. The sequenced sample consisted of peripheral blood. CDR3 sequence: CASRTGGSYNEQFF. The DNA is as follows: TGTGCCAGCAGGACAGGGGGGTCCTACAATGAGCAGTTCTTC. With the rest looked up from the reference TRBV11-3 and TRBJ2-1 genes rather than sequenced, the full variable domain is EAGVVQSPRYKIIEKKQPVAFWCNPISGHNTLYWYLQNLGQGPELLIRYENEEAVDDSQLPKDRFSAERLKGVDSTLKIQPAELGDSAVYLCASRTGGSYNEQFFGPGTRLTVL.